Each of the 22 T cell receptor beta chains below was sequenced from the same sample in a study of blood T cell repertoires in COVID-19. Sequenced by immunoSEQ multiplex PCR; TCRdb stores in-frame clones only, minus some. The sample contains approximately 100,000 clones, over 85% of which appear only once. Sample: peripheral blood. The receptors derive from a human donor with COVID-19, enrolled during active disease. The donor label of this sample is uncertain.

This chain uses TRBV2 with TRBJ2-3; 10 bases line up with TRBD2. The V segment lost 2 bases and the J segment 6 bases; nucleotides outside the gene matches: 11. From germline, CDR1 is SNHLY and CDR2 FYNNEI. This CDR3 spans 17 amino acids. As DNA, the CDR3 is TGTGCCAGCAGTGAAATTCGAGCGGGAGGGCCCGGGGATACGCAGTATTTT. Translation: CASSEIRAGGPGDTQYF.

The chain employs TRBV15 and TRBJ1-5, with a tentative D call TRBD1 (5 bases). V lost 0 bases and J lost 4, with 10 bases in between. CDR1 and CDR2 (germline): LNHNV, YYDKDF (reference sequence). This CDR3 is 15 amino acids long. The CDR3 region is CATSRDTGENQPQHF. The CDR3, as DNA: TGTGCCACCAGCAGAGATACAGGAGAGAATCAGCCCCAGCATTTT.

The rearrangement links TRBV19 to TRBJ2-7; D perhaps matches TRBD2 (5 bases). Germline V gene sequence: CDR1 LNHDA, CDR2 SQIVND (reference sequence). The V end lost 5 bases, the J end lost 7 bases, and 15 bases lay between the germline ends. The CDR3 totals 13 residues. The CDR3 is CASSHREATEQYF. In nucleotides, the CDR3 is TGTGCCAGTAGTCACCGGGAAGCCACGGAGCAGTACTTC.

V and J are TRBV2 and TRBJ2-7, with 8 positions matching TRBD2. From germline, CDR1 is SNHLY and CDR2 FYNNEI. V dropped 6 bases and J dropped 9; count of bases not matched to a gene: 10. CDR3 length equals 13 residues. The CDR3 here is CASRGTRVNVQYF. In DNA, the CDR3 is TGTGCCAGCAGAGGGACTAGGGTGAATGTGCAGTACTTC.

This clone turned up a few times. CDR3 in DNA: TGTGCCAGCTCACCTCGGGTCGGCAGCTCCTACGAGCAGTACTTC. Encoded protein: CASSPRVGSSYEQYF. The chain is built from TRBV18 and TRBJ2-7, with D hard to call. Germline CDR1 and CDR2: KGHSH and LQKENI. CDR3 size: 15 residues. V lost 3 bases to trimming and J lost 0 bases, with 12 bases between them.

The chain uses TRBV6-4 and TRBJ2-3; 9 nucleotides line up with TRBD2. The CDR3 extends over 15 amino acids. The junction had 2 bases not matched to a gene; V was cut back by 0 bases and J by 4 bases. CDR1 and CDR2 from the germline V gene are MRHNA and SNTAGT. The CDR3 loop reads CASSDSTSGSDTQYF. The CDR3 DNA reads as TGTGCCAGCAGTGACTCGACTAGCGGATCAGATACGCAGTATTTT.

V usage is TRBV4-2 and J usage is TRBJ2-7; 7 nucleotides line up with TRBD1. Germline trimming cut 4 bases from V and 3 bases from J; bases unmatched to any gene: 9. CDR1 is LGHNA and CDR2 is YNFKEQ in the germline V gene. The CDR3 is made up of 15 amino acids. CDR3 coding DNA: TGTGCCAGCAGCCCAGGGGGTTCCGGCAGCTACGAGCAGTACTTC. It yields the protein CASSPGGSGSYEQYF.

The chain uses TRBV19 and TRBJ2-1; 16 bases fit TRBD2. Looked up from germline, CDR1 is LNHDA and CDR2 is SQIVND (reference sequence). Losses at the gene ends were 5 bases for V and 0 bases for J; bases not matched to a gene: 4. The CDR3 runs 18 residues. The CDR3 loop reads CASSVGLAGGSSYNEQFF. DNA of the CDR3: TGTGCCAGTAGTGTGGGACTAGCGGGGGGGAGCTCCTACAATGAGCAGTTCTTC.

V usage is TRBV19 and J usage is TRBJ1-6, with D unclear. Germline CDR1 and CDR2: LNHDA and SQIVND (reference sequence). The CDR3 consists of 12 residues. V lost 6 bases, J lost 6 bases, and 6 bases lay in between. The CDR3 reads CASSLLNSPLHF. As DNA, the CDR3 is TGTGCCAGTAGCCTCCTTAATTCACCCCTCCACTTT.

This clone was found once. V gene TRBV18 combines with J gene TRBJ2-2; 11 bases match TRBD2. Trimming at V came to 3 bases and at J to 1 base, leaving 10 bases not matched to a gene. Germline V CDR1 and CDR2: KGHSH, LQKENI. This CDR3 spans 19 amino acids. The CDR3 spells CASSPSQPGLAENTGELFF. CDR3 DNA sequence: TGTGCCAGCTCACCCTCACAACCGGGACTAGCGGAGAACACCGGGGAGCTGTTTTTT. The full variable domain, its missing parts supplied by reference TRBV18 and TRBJ2-2, is NAGVMQNPRHLVRRRGQEARLRCSPMKGHSHVYWYRQLPEEGLKFMVYLQKENIIDESGMPKERFSAEFPKEGPSILRIQQVVRGDSAAYFCASSPSQPGLAENTGELFFGEGSRLTVL.

The genes are TRBV9 and TRBJ1-5; a weak D match, TRBD1 (6 bases). Trimming removed 0 bases from V and 5 bases from J, with 12 bases in between. CDR1 and CDR2 from the germline V gene are SGDLS and YYNGEE. This CDR3 comprises 15 residues. CDR3 nucleotides: TGTGCCAGCAGCGTAGCGGGGGGCTTAGATCAGCCCCAGCATTTT. Protein sequence: CASSVAGGLDQPQHF.

This sequence joins TRBV6-5 and TRBJ1-1, with 7 bases matching TRBD1. CDR1 is MNHEY, CDR2 SVGAGI, per germline. V dropped 5 bases and J dropped 5; count of bases not matched to a gene: 8. This CDR3 spans 14 amino acids. The DNA of the CDR3 is TGTGCCAGCAGTCGGGACAGTCGTTTTACTGAAGCTTTCTTT. This gives the protein CASSRDSRFTEAFF.

The V gene is TRBV3-1 (or the pseudogene TRBV3-2), the J gene TRBJ2-3; TRBD2 matches 7 bases. The CDR3 contains 16 residues. The germline V gene has CDR1 LGHDT and CDR2 YNNKEL (reference sequence). V gave up 5 bases and J gave up 1 base; unmatched junction bases: 9. The CDR3 is CASSADFRGGTDTQYF. The CDR3 bases are TGTGCCAGCAGCGCAGACTTCCGGGGGGGCACAGATACGCAGTATTTT.

The V gene is TRBV6-5, the J gene TRBJ1-2; D is unclear. V was shortened by 6 bases and J by 2 bases, with 13 bases between the two germline ends. The germline V gene has CDR1 MNHEY and CDR2 SVGAGI. The CDR3 runs to 14 residues. The CDR3 spells CASSSPGRNYGYTF. The CDR3 DNA follows: TGTGCCAGCAGCTCCCCGGGAAGGAACTATGGCTACACCTTC.

J is TRBJ2-3 and V is TRBV7-9, with 9 bases fitting TRBD2. Germline V gene lookup returns CDR1 SEHNR and CDR2 FQNEAQ (reference sequence). The CDR3 has 16 residues. After removal of 5 bases from V and 4 bases from J, the junction contained 10 bases not matched to a gene. CDR3 coding DNA: TGTGCCAGCAGCCTCTATAGGGGCGGGGGGGCAGATACGCAGTATTTT. Amino acid sequence: CASSLYRGGGADTQYF. Supplemented by reference TRBV7-9 and TRBJ2-3, the full variable domain reads DTGVSQNPRHKITKRGQNVTFRCDPISEHNRLYWYRQTLGQGPEFLTYFQNEAQLEKSRLLSDRFSAERPKGSFSTLEIQRTEQGDSAMYLCASSLYRGGGADTQYFGPGTRLTVL.

The chain carries TRBV5-1 and TRBJ2-3, with a weak D call TRBD1 (6 bases). Trimming left V 3 bases short and J 0 bases short, with 8 bases between. Germline CDR1 is SGHRS and CDR2 is YFSETQ. The CDR3 loop spans 14 amino acids. The CDR3 nucleotides are TGCGCCAGCAGCTGGACAGTTAGCACAGATACGCAGTATTTT. Protein product: CASSWTVSTDTQYF.

This clone came up once. V is TRBV6-5 and J is TRBJ2-3; 9 nucleotides agree with TRBD1. The germline gives CDR1 MNHEY, CDR2 SVGAGI. The CDR3 sequence is 14 residues long. CDR3 region: CGTEGTGWTDTQYF. The CDR3, as DNA: TGTGGGACAGAAGGGACAGGGTGGACAGATACGCAGTATTTT.

The rearrangement links TRBV30 to TRBJ2-1, with 9 bases lining up with TRBD2. The CDR3 contains 15 residues. Germline V gene data show CDR1 as GTSNPN and CDR2 as SVGIG (reference sequence). After removal of 0 bases from V and 2 bases from J, the junction contained 2 bases not matched to a gene. CDR3 residues: CAWSVSSGAYNEQFF. The CDR3 DNA reads as TGTGCCTGGAGTGTATCTAGCGGGGCCTACAATGAGCAGTTCTTC.

The gene calls are TRBV6-2 or TRBV6-3 and TRBJ1-2, with 9 bases matching TRBD1. With 6 bases clipped from V and 6 bases from J, the junction kept 8 bases outside the gene matches. Germline V gives CDR1 MNHEY, CDR2 SVGEGT. The CDR3 runs to 14 residues. CDR3 amino acids: CASSTLGQGDGYTF. CDR3 in DNA: TGTGCCAGCAGCACTTTGGGACAGGGAGATGGCTACACCTTC.

The chain employs TRBV4-1 and TRBJ1-1; possible D gene TRBD1, 6 bases. The CDR3 contains 14 residues. With 4 bases removed from V and 0 bases from J, the gap between germline ends came to 9 bases. Germline assignment: CDR1 MGHRA and CDR2 YSYEKL. The CDR3 DNA reads as TGCGCCAGCAGCCCCGGACAGATGAACACTGAAGCTTTCTTT. Protein product: CASSPGQMNTEAFF.

This chain connects TRBV5-1 to TRBJ1-1; TRBD1 matches 8 bases. CDR1 and CDR2 from the germline V gene are SGHRS and YFSETQ. This CDR3 region has 14 residues. V trimming: 9 bases; J trimming: 3 bases; junction bases outside the gene matches: 10. CDR3 DNA: TGCGCCACCAGTCACGGACAGGGCGACACTGAAGCTTTCTTT. This codes for CATSHGQGDTEAFF.

This clone was seen a single time. This rearrangement joins TRBV29-1 to TRBJ2-7; 9 nucleotides line up with TRBD1. Germline assignment: CDR1 SQVTM and CDR2 ANQGSEA. The length of the CDR3 is 13 residues. Trimming cost V 4 bases and J 8 bases; bases outside gene matches: 9. The CDR3 loop is CSVATGQGPKQYF. The CDR3 DNA sequence: TGCAGCGTTGCCACCGGACAGGGGCCGAAGCAGTACTTC.